This T cell receptor (beta chain) was sequenced for a study of cytomegalovirus exposure and HLA in healthy donors. Notes on the study in general: TCR beta chains associated with HLA were, in a later analysis, more clonally expanded than equally common others. Both high specificity and high sensitivity reportedly marked the classifier's diagnosis of cytomegalovirus status.

This clone has just one count. Its antigen is not known. The V gene's germline CDR1 is SGHRS and CDR2 YFSETQ. The CDR3 extends over 13 amino acids. V lost 3 bases, J lost 1 base, and 7 bases lay in between. Researchers ran the PCR with 60 Vbeta and 13 Jbeta primers. Method: immunoSEQ multiplex PCR; TCRdb's copy keeps in-frame clones and lacks some. The sample lists some 56,000 clones; roughly 50% were seen once. This sequence originates from a human donor in good health. The chain carries TRBV5-1 and TRBJ1-1, with a possible D match to TRBD1 (6 bases). Specimen: PBMCs. The CDR3 coding sequence is TGCGCCAGCAGCTGGGGACAGAACACTGAAGCTTTCTTT. Translating it yields CASSWGQNTEAFF.